In its sample, the clone carrying this T cell receptor (beta chain) was seen a few times. Its antigen is unidentified. This record belongs to a study of blood T cells in healthy people across ages. Notes on the study in general: The study regarded diversity estimates from one million T cells as underestimates.

V lost 0 bases, J lost 2 bases, and 2 bases stayed unmatched. The germline V gene encodes CDR1 SGHRS and CDR2 YFSETQ. This CDR3 is built from 15 residues. Sample-barcoded 5' priming and a J-beta primer mix drove a second PCR of 7 to 11 cycles. Unique molecular identifiers of 12 random nucleotides labeled each cDNA. MiXCR, applied by TCRdb to the 5' RACE reads, yields one record per CDR3 protein. The table lists some 1.8 million distinct CDR3 sequences, about 39% of them singletons. Peripheral blood was drawn, around 9.3 milliliters per donor. The sequence was obtained from a human donor in good health. This chain uses TRBV5-1 with TRBJ1-5; 7 bases align to TRBD1. Material for sequencing was blood. The CDR3 DNA is TGCGCCAGCAGCTTGGCCACAGGGGGCAATCAGCCCCAGCATTTT. Translated: CASSLATGGNQPQHF.